These 31 T cell receptor beta chains came from one sample sequenced in a study of T cell responses to AZD1222 COVID-19 vaccine. This table comes from immunoSEQ multiplex PCR, and its TCRdb copy is limited to in-frame clones, with some not included. This repertoire shows 150,000 or so clones, about 90% found once; its top ten account for around 3.3%. The material sequenced was peripheral blood, taken 28 days after the second AZD1222 dose. The receptor set was obtained from an adult who received the AZD1222 COVID-19 vaccine.

J is TRBJ2-6 and V is TRBV18; 9 positions match TRBD1. Germline loops: CDR1 KGHSH, CDR2 LQKENI. Trimming cost V 2 bases and J 0 bases; bases outside gene matches: 5. This CDR3 comprises 18 residues. The CDR3 DNA is TGTGCCAGCTCACCAAGGACAGGGGCGAGCTCTGGGGCCAACGTCCTGACTTTC. This translates into CASSPRTGASSGANVLTF.

This clone was recorded a few times. The gene calls are TRBV9 and TRBJ2-7; D is uncertain. Trimming pared 0 bases from V and 5 bases from J, leaving 9 bases between. Germline V gene lookup returns CDR1 SGDLS and CDR2 YYNGEE. The CDR3 runs to 13 residues. DNA of the CDR3: TGTGCCAGCAGCGTAGGACCCGTCCACGAGCAGTACTTC. This encodes CASSVGPVHEQYF.

This clone was seen once. V is TRBV7-9 and J is TRBJ2-3; 14 bases map to TRBD2. Germline values: CDR1 SEHNR, CDR2 FQNEAQ (reference sequence). Unmatched junction bases numbered 7, after V lost 5 bases and J lost 6 bases. The CDR3 has 16 residues. CDR3 in DNA: TGTGCCAGCAGCCTTGGGACTAGCGGGAGAGGGGATACGCAGTATTTT. This translates into CASSLGTSGRGDTQYF.

The chain couples TRBV10-1 to TRBJ2-2; D is undetermined. The CDR3 runs 14 residues. Germline CDR1 is WNHNN and CDR2 is SYGVQD (reference sequence). V was clipped by 4 bases and J by 7 bases, with 13 bases between them. This CDR3 reads CASSGRRIDGELFF. The CDR3 DNA reads as TGCGCCAGCAGTGGTCGGCGGATCGACGGGGAGCTGTTTTTT.

V is TRBV10-2 and J is TRBJ2-1; D remains unclear. Germline assignment: CDR1 WSHSY and CDR2 SAAADI. The CDR3 sequence is 14 residues long. Trimming left V 8 bases short and J 0 bases short, with 11 bases between. The DNA for the CDR3 is TGCGCCAGCGGATTCATGGACTCCTACAATGAGCAGTTCTTC. Its translation: CASGFMDSYNEQFF.

The chain uses TRBV9 and TRBJ2-7, with TRBD2 identical over 14 bases. V gave up 3 bases and J gave up 4 bases; unmatched junction bases: 6. CDR3 length: 16 amino acids. Germline CDR1 SGDLS, CDR2 YYNGEE. Here the CDR3 reads CASSAGTSGSRYEQYF. In DNA, the CDR3 is TGTGCCAGCAGCGCCGGGACTAGCGGGAGTCGGTACGAGCAGTACTTC.

V and J are TRBV20-1 and TRBJ2-1, with 9 bases lining up with TRBD2. From germline, CDR1 is DFQATT and CDR2 SNEGSKA (reference sequence). CDR3 length: 10 amino acids. The junction had 6 bases not matched to a gene; V was cut back by 6 bases and J by 15 bases. CDR3 loop: CSAEREVRFF. The CDR3 DNA follows: TGCAGTGCAGAGCGGGAGGTTAGGTTCTTC.

The chain couples TRBV20-1 to TRBJ1-2; no firm D call. Germline V gene lookup returns CDR1 DFQATT and CDR2 SNEGSKA (reference sequence). The CDR3 is 11 residues long. V lost 4 bases to trimming and J lost 5 bases, with 8 bases between them. The CDR3 sequence is CSATDVYGYTF. CDR3 coding DNA: TGCAGTGCTACCGACGTATATGGCTACACCTTC.

The chain joins TRBV7-9 to TRBJ1-1; D is undetermined. The CDR3 spans 14 residues. The V gene lost 2 bases and the J gene lost 1 base, with 8 bases spanning the gap. Germline assignment: CDR1 SEHNR and CDR2 FQNEAQ (reference sequence). In DNA, the CDR3 is TGTGCCAGCAGCTTATCCGGGTCGAACACTGAAGCTTTCTTT. Its protein product is CASSLSGSNTEAFF.

This chain links TRBV9 with TRBJ2-5; tentatively, D is TRBD1 or TRBD2 (5 bases each). Trimming removed 4 bases from V and 3 bases from J, with 13 bases in between. CDR3 size: 14 residues. Germline loops: CDR1 SGDLS, CDR2 YYNGEE. The CDR3 protein is CASSPGTAKETQYF. The CDR3 nucleotides read TGTGCCAGCAGCCCGGGGACGGCAAAAGAGACCCAGTACTTC. The full variable domain, completed using reference TRBV9 and TRBJ2-5, is DSGVTQTPKHLITATGQRVTLRCSPRSGDLSVYWYQQSLDQGLQFLIQYYNGEERAKGNILERFSAQQFPDLHSELNLSSLELGDSALYFCASSPGTAKETQYFGPGTRLLVL.

The CDR3 sequence is CASSRAMGQGDTEAFF. The CDR3 region has the DNA TGCGCCAGCAGCCGAGCTATGGGACAGGGGGACACTGAAGCTTTCTTT. This chain connects TRBV4-1 to TRBJ1-1; TRBD1 aligns across 11 bases. Germline V gene data show CDR1 as MGHRA and CDR2 as YSYEKL. V was clipped by 4 bases and J by 3 bases; unmatched bases: 7. This CDR3 comprises 16 residues.

V and J are TRBV28 and TRBJ1-2; D unclear. The V gene lost 6 bases and the J gene lost 3 bases, with 14 bases spanning the gap. CDR3 length: 14 residues. Germline V gives CDR1 MDHEN, CDR2 SYDVKM. Here the CDR3 DNA reads TGTGCCAGCAGCCGACCGACCCAGGACTATGGCTACACCTTC. It codes for CASSRPTQDYGYTF.

The gene calls are TRBV29-1 and TRBJ2-1; D perhaps matches TRBD1 (5 bases). The V and J ends lost 6 bases and 0 bases respectively, with 12 bases between them. Germline V gene lookup returns CDR1 SQVTM and CDR2 ANQGSEA. CDR3 length: 14 amino acids. CDR3 protein: CSVQGGPSYNEQFF. CDR3 nucleotide sequence: TGCAGCGTGCAGGGTGGTCCCTCCTACAATGAGCAGTTCTTC.

The CDR3 loop reads CASRTLSGDVPGELFF. The CDR3 region has the DNA TGTGCCAGCAGGACGCTGAGCGGGGACGTTCCCGGGGAGCTGTTTTTT. The J gene is TRBJ2-2, the V gene TRBV7-7; 7 nucleotides align to TRBD2. The CDR3 extends over 16 amino acids. Germline CDR1 SSHAT, CDR2 FNYEAQ (reference sequence). V shed 6 bases, J shed 6 bases, and the junction held 13 bases outside the gene matches. The whole variable domain, remainder taken from reference TRBV7-7 and TRBJ2-2, is GAGVSQSPRYKVTKRGQDVTLRCDPISSHATLYWYQQALGQGPEFLTYFNYEAQPDKSGLPSDRFSAERPEGSISTLTIQRTEQRDSAMYRCASRTLSGDVPGELFFGEGSRLTVL.

The V call is TRBV7-8, the J call TRBJ2-5; 8 bases match TRBD1. V lost 6 bases, J lost 0 bases, and 6 bases stayed unmatched. In germline, CDR1 is SGHVS, CDR2 FQNEAQ. This CDR3 comprises 15 residues. The CDR3 coding sequence is TGTGCCAGCAGGCGAGGACAGGGAAACCAAGAGACCCAGTACTTC. It codes for CASRRGQGNQETQYF.

This chain uses TRBV2 with TRBJ1-2; 9 nucleotides align to TRBD1. V lost 4 bases and J lost 7; bases outside the gene matches: 1. Germline V gene lookup returns CDR1 SNHLY and CDR2 FYNNEI. CDR3 length: 12 amino acids. CDR3 protein: CASSGQGGGYTF. The CDR3 nucleotides read TGTGCCAGCAGTGGACAGGGGGGTGGCTACACCTTC.

V is TRBV27 and J is TRBJ1-5; D remains unclear. The CDR3 sequence is 16 residues long. V lost 5 bases, J lost 0 bases, and 14 bases lay in between. Germline values: CDR1 MNHEY, CDR2 SMNVEV (reference sequence). CDR3: CASSLVNGYSNQPQHF. The CDR3 nucleotides are TGTGCCAGCAGTCTAGTGAACGGGTATAGCAATCAGCCCCAGCATTTT.

This clone was detected a few times. This rearrangement joins TRBV10-2 to TRBJ1-5, with D possibly matching TRBD1 (6 bases). Trimming removed 9 bases from V and 5 bases from J, with 14 bases in between. This CDR3 has 13 residues. Germline CDR1 WSHSY, CDR2 SAAADI. CDR3 amino acids: CASSTGSHQPQHF. CDR3 nucleotide sequence: TGCGCCAGTTCTACAGGGTCCCATCAGCCCCAGCATTTT.

V usage is TRBV7-2 and J usage is TRBJ1-5; 8 positions match TRBD1. The ends lost 5 bases at V and 7 bases at J; junction bases unmatched: 7. The CDR3 consists of 14 residues. In germline, CDR1 is SGHTA, CDR2 FQGNSA. The CDR3 loop is CASSVTGVGQPQHF. CDR3 DNA sequence: TGTGCCAGCAGCGTGACAGGGGTTGGGCAGCCCCAGCATTTT.

V usage is TRBV10-3 and J usage is TRBJ1-2; 7 bases fit TRBD1. V shed 6 bases, J shed 0 bases, and the junction held 16 bases outside the gene matches. The germline CDR1 and CDR2 sequences are ENHRY and SYGVKD. This CDR3 region has 18 residues. In DNA, the CDR3 is TGTGCCATCAGGACCGACAGGGATCGGGTCTTAGCTAACTATGGCTACACCTTC. Translated: CAIRTDRDRVLANYGYTF.

The chain is built from TRBV11-1 and TRBJ2-3; no definite D call. The CDR3 spans 10 residues. V lost 8 bases, J lost 6 bases, and 6 bases lay in between. Germline V gives CDR1 SGHAT, CDR2 FQDESV (reference sequence). CDR3 nucleotide sequence: TGTGCCAGCTCTGGGGATACGCAGTATTTT. This sequence encodes CASSGDTQYF. Full variable domain (missing parts from reference TRBV11-1 and TRBJ2-3): EAEVAQSPRYKITEKSQAVAFWCDPISGHATLYWYRQILGQGPELLVQFQDESVVDDSQLPKDRFSAERLKGVDSTLKIQPAELGDSAMYLCASSGDTQYFGPGTRLTVL.

The chain combines TRBV19 with TRBJ1-2, with D unclear. The CDR3 covers 13 residues. V was pared by 6 bases and J by 4 bases, with 12 bases between. Germline lookup yields CDR1 LNHDA and CDR2 SQIVND (reference sequence). The CDR3 nucleotides are TGTGCCAGTAGCATCCAGGACCGCTATGGCTACACCTTC. It codes for CASSIQDRYGYTF.

CDR3 region: CASKRGLTGRGSYEQYF. The CDR3 DNA sequence: TGTGCCAGCAAGAGGGGATTAACAGGGAGAGGCTCCTACGAGCAGTACTTC. This sequence joins TRBV27 and TRBJ2-7; D is possibly TRBD1 (6 bases). Germline CDR1 is MNHEY and CDR2 is SMNVEV (reference sequence). This CDR3 is built from 17 residues. V dropped 7 bases and J dropped 0 bases, with 22 bases sitting between them.

V usage is TRBV6-2 or TRBV6-3 and J usage is TRBJ1-1; 7 bases line up with TRBD1. Germline V gene data show CDR1 as MNHEY and CDR2 as SVGEGT. The CDR3 length is 18 residues. V was clipped by 2 bases and J by 1 base; unmatched bases: 13. In nucleotides, the CDR3 is TGTGCCAGCAGTTACGGGACGGCAGGGGGGTTTTCGAACACTGAAGCTTTCTTT. Amino acids: CASSYGTAGGFSNTEAFF.

V and J are TRBV19 and TRBJ2-1, with TRBD2 identical over 10 bases. The CDR3 totals 15 residues. The germline gives CDR1 LNHDA, CDR2 SQIVND (reference sequence). V shed 4 bases, J shed 3 bases, and the junction held 3 bases outside the gene matches. The CDR3 nucleotides read TGTGCCAGTAGTACCCGGACTAGCGGCTACAATGAGCAGTTCTTC. It specifies CASSTRTSGYNEQFF.

The rearrangement joins TRBV21-1 to TRBJ2-1. TRBV21-1 is described as a pseudogene. CDR3 length equals 17 residues. The DNA of the CDR3 is TGTGCCAGCAGCACGTTAACCGGGACCCGAACTTACAATGAGCAGTTCTTC. It specifies CASSTLTGTRTYNEQFF.

This rearrangement joins TRBV6-1 to TRBJ1-4; no definite D call. The CDR3 extends over 17 amino acids. V was shortened by 3 bases and J by 0 bases, with 14 bases between the two germline ends. Germline V lookup: CDR1 MNHNS, CDR2 SASEGT. The CDR3 DNA follows: TGTGCCAGCAGTGACGCGACGGTCGGCCCAACTAATGAAAAACTGTTTTTT. It translates to CASSDATVGPTNEKLFF.

The chain links TRBV7-2 to TRBJ2-5; 8 bases agree with TRBD2. This CDR3 spans 15 amino acids. With 3 bases clipped from V and 2 bases from J, the junction kept 5 bases outside the gene matches. Looked up from germline, CDR1 is SGHTA and CDR2 is FQGNSA. The CDR3 region has the DNA TGTGCCAGCAGCTTTCAGACTAGCGCACAAGAGACCCAGTACTTC. It yields the protein CASSFQTSAQETQYF. Using reference TRBV7-2 and TRBJ2-5 for the parts outside the CDR3, the full variable domain is GAGVSQSPSNKVTEKGKDVELRCDPISGHTALYWYRQSLGQGLEFLIYFQGNSAPDKSGLPSDRFSAERTGGSVSTLTIQRTQQEDSAVYLCASSFQTSAQETQYFGPGTRLLVL.

This clone was seen only once. The chain employs TRBV28 and TRBJ1-2, with 9 bases lining up with TRBD1. The germline CDR1 and CDR2 sequences are MDHEN and SYDVKM. This CDR3 has 13 amino acids. With 10 bases clipped from V and 4 bases from J, the junction kept 7 bases outside the gene matches. CDR3 in DNA: TGTGCCACCAGGACAGGGGAGGGCTATGGCTACACCTTC. It codes for CATRTGEGYGYTF.

The chain uses TRBV29-1 and TRBJ1-2; no clear D gene. Trimming shortened V by 1 base and J by 2 bases, and 20 bases separated the two germline ends. This CDR3 is 17 amino acids long. Germline V gene sequence: CDR1 SQVTM, CDR2 ANQGSEA. CDR3 protein: CSVEATPERRPNYGYTF. The CDR3 coding sequence is TGCAGCGTTGAAGCGACACCTGAACGGCGGCCAAACTATGGCTACACCTTC.

The chain is built from TRBV29-1 and TRBJ2-3, with a tentative D call TRBD1 (6 bases). The CDR3 length is 14 residues. The V and J ends lost 3 bases and 0 bases respectively, with 10 bases between them. CDR1 is SQVTM, CDR2 ANQGSEA, per germline. The CDR3 region has the DNA TGCAGCGTTGATGGGGGCGCAAGCACAGATACGCAGTATTTT. This gives the protein CSVDGGASTDTQYF.